This T cell receptor (beta chain) came from a study of blood T cell repertoires in COVID-19 (dated by TCRdb to the early 2020s). In the study overall: Samples covering the acute and convalescent phases of COVID-19 were provided by collaborators in the United States, Italy and Spain. Sample metadata almost always included a de-identified subject ID, COVID-19 status, age in years and sex. The repertoires were made available in a free public database intended to serve as a resource for research on the immune response to SARS-CoV-2. The dataset comprised deeply sampled blood TCRbeta repertoires from subjects exposed to, actively infected with, or recovered from COVID-19. Where available, HLA class I and class II types were obtained from metadata supplied by the sample provider rather than from assay-based typing. The material from the prospective study consisted of cDNA or gDNA derived from T cells, B-cell-depleted T cells, or PBMCs. The samples were drawn from two sources: the first 160 participants of the ongoing ImmuneRACE study, and 950 to 1,500 subjects contributed by 6 global collaborators. Results the study describes overall, beyond this receptor: How much clinical and demographic metadata was included differed by source and by participant, and the metadata was provided uncurated.

For this clone: It has no known antigen specificity. No qualities accompany the bases; no much larger clone lies one base away.

Whole blood was collected in K2EDTA tubes by collaborating institutions according to the institutions' own protocols. For TCRbeta analysis, collaborators shipped samples as frozen whole blood, isolated PBMCs, or DNA extracted from either of those sample types. From cysteine to phenylalanine, the CDR3 is 16 amino acids long. Only the CDR3 DNA is retained, 48 bases long and in frame from the first base. CDR1 and CDR2 were assigned from the germline V gene as MGHRA and YSYEKL. Trimming costs V 2 bases and J 0 bases, and their ends lie 12 bases apart. The immunoSEQ Assay, a bias-controlled multiplex PCR, was used to amplify TCRbeta CDR3 regions from genomic DNA. Per the original workflow: The number of nucleated cells in each sample was estimated by amplification of reference gene primers within the assay. To quantify the absolute abundance of each unique TCRbeta CDR3 rearrangement, sequence reads were collapsed and filtered. For each sample, productive Simpson clonality was calculated by taking the square root of Simpson's diversity index across productive rearrangements. TCRdb's version of the immuneACCESS table is confined to in-frame rearrangements and falls short of the full clone set. An unresolved V gene accounts for under half of the shortfall where checked; the remainder is of unknown origin. V and J calls and clone size follow that table, whereas D and trimming were derived from the DNA. The sample data list around 240,000 clones, and around 83% of these were observed just once. Of the sample, just under 1% is held by the ten largest clones.

Sequencing was carried out using peripheral blood. The TCR originated in a man in his forties or fifties with acute or convalescent COVID-19. The receptor chain draws on TRBV4-1 and TRBJ2-3, with the D gene call left open. In nucleotide form, the sequence is TGCGCCAGCAGCCAACGGTCCCTCGGTAGCACAGATACGCAGTATTTT. Translation gives CASSQRSLGSTDTQYF.